These T cell receptor beta chains were read from a single sample in a study of blood T cell repertoires in COVID-19. Repertoires were generated with immunoSEQ multiplex PCR, while TCRdb's copy carries only in-frame clones and drops some. Among roughly 99,000 clones listed, 90% to 95% were seen once. The sequencing sample was made of peripheral blood. Every receptor here comes from a woman aged 25 to 39 with acute or convalescent COVID-19. The CDR3 runs from the conserved cysteine through the conserved F or W. D genes are given only for firm matches. For some rows the clone size is stated as once, few or many, or as a class when expanded; others skip it.

j_gene | abundance | d_gene | v_gene | CDR3aa | CDR3nt
TRBJ2-1 | NA | TRBD1 | TRBV12-3/TRBV12-4 | CASTSMTGNEQFF | TGTGCCAGCACTTCTATGACAGGGAATGAGCAGTTCTTC
TRBJ1-4 | few | NA | TRBV7-2 | CASSLETGRSEKLFF | TGTGCCAGCAGCCTAGAGACGGGAAGATCTGAAAAACTGTTTTTT
TRBJ2-3 | NA | NA | TRBV7-9 | CASSSTADTQYF | TGTGCCAGCAGCTCGACAGCAGATACGCAGTATTTT
TRBJ2-1 | NA | TRBD2 | TRBV11-3 | CASSGLAGGSGEQFF | TGTGCCAGCAGCGGGCTAGCGGGAGGTTCAGGTGAGCAGTTCTTC
TRBJ1-5 | NA | TRBD1 | TRBV4-2 | CASSQERTGSAGPQHF | TGTGCCAGCAGCCAAGAGAGGACAGGGTCGGCTGGGCCCCAGCATTTT
TRBJ2-7 | NA | NA | TRBV5-8 | CASSFNYEQYF | TGTGCCAGCAGCTTCAACTACGAGCAGTACTTC
TRBJ2-2 | NA | TRBD2 | TRBV19 | CASSPGGGAGELFF | TGTGCCAGTAGCCCGGGGGGGGGCGCCGGGGAGCTGTTTTTT
TRBJ1-2 | NA | TRBD1 | TRBV6-2/TRBV6-3 | CASSPRQGWDGYTF | TGTGCCAGCAGTCCCCGACAGGGGTGGGATGGCTACACCTTC
TRBJ1-3 | NA | TRBD1 | TRBV4-2 | CASSQRGQGSGNTIYF | TGTGCCAGCAGCCAACGGGGACAGGGCTCTGGAAACACCATATATTTT
TRBJ1-1 | once | NA | TRBV10-2 | CATKPGQNTEAFF | TGCGCCACCAAGCCGGGACAGAACACTGAAGCTTTCTTT
TRBJ2-3 | NA | NA | TRBV27 | CASNQIGANTDTQYF | TGTGCCAGCAACCAAATAGGGGCGAACACAGATACGCAGTATTTT
TRBJ2-1 | NA | NA | TRBV20-1 | CSPRLLNEQFF | TGCAGTCCACGACTGCTCAATGAGCAGTTCTTC
TRBJ2-5 | once | NA | TRBV25-1 | CASSRQERTQYF | TGTGCCAGCAGTCGACAGGAACGGACCCAGTACTTC
TRBJ2-3 | few | NA | TRBV7-3 | CASSLGQTDTQYF | TGTGCCAGCAGCCTTGGACAGACAGATACGCAGTATTTT
TRBJ1-1 | once | NA | TRBV24-1 | CATSDHRAPEAFF | TGTGCCACCAGTGACCACAGGGCTCCTGAAGCTTTCTTT
TRBJ1-5 | NA | NA | TRBV28 | CASRQARGYQPQHF | TGTGCCAGCAGGCAAGCAAGGGGATATCAGCCCCAGCATTTT
TRBJ1-2 | once | NA | TRBV20-1 | CSASGGSYGYTF | TGCAGTGCTAGTGGGGGCAGCTATGGCTACACCTTC
TRBJ2-3 | NA | TRBD2 | TRBV5-1 | CASSLGTSGRVTTDTQYF | TGCGCCAGCAGCCTAGGGACTAGCGGGAGGGTGACGACAGATACGCAGTATTTT
TRBJ1-2 | NA | NA | TRBV28 | CASSLARTQLNYGYTF | TGTGCCAGCAGTTTGGCCAGAACTCAACTAAACTATGGCTACACCTTC
TRBJ2-7 | NA | TRBD2 | TRBV28 | CASSVAGGLASYEQYF | TGTGCCAGCAGTGTCGCGGGGGGACTAGCATCCTACGAGCAGTACTTC